This T cell receptor beta chain is drawn from a study of T-cell memory formation after mild COVID-19. Study-level background: Largely, the TCR clusters proved donor specific.

The study, taken as a whole, reports: Pre-infection memory held some responding clones, suggesting pre-existing cross-reactive T cells responded.

Using constant-segment primers, 5'RACE produced TCR alpha and TCR beta cDNA libraries carrying sample barcodes and UMIs. TCRdb re-derived calls from the 5' RACE reads in MiXCR, one entry per CDR3 protein. The sample contains about 290,000 distinct CDR3 sequences, around 15% of which appear only once. This clonotype was recorded a few times. The antigen is undetermined. Germline CDR1 is SGHKS and CDR2 is YYEKEE (reference sequence). V lost 4 bases, J lost 0 bases, and 3 bases stayed unmatched. The CDR3 contains 14 residues. Sequencing was done on a sample of PBMCs or a T cell subset sorted from them (not recorded which). The rearrangement uses TRBV5-5 and TRBJ2-7; TRBD1 aligns across 8 bases. This sequence originates from a man younger than 35 who had mild COVID-19 (a few samples of this study predate the infection). Cell type and time point are not known. For the CDR3, the DNA is TGTGCCAGCAGCGGACAGGGTAACTCCTACGAGCAGTACTTC. Protein sequence: CASSGQGNSYEQYF.